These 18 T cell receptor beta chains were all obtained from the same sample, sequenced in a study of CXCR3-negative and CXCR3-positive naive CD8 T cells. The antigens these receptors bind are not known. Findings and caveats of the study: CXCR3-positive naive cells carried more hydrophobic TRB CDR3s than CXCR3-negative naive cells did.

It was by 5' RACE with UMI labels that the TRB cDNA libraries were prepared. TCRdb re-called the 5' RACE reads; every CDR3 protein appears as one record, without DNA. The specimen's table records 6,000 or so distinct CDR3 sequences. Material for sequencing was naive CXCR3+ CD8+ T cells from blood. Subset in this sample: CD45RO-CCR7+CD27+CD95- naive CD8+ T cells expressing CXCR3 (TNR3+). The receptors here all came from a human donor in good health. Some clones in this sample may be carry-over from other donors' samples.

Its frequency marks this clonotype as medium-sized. The CDR3 spells CSVEGSSGRPNSYNEQFF. The V and J genes are TRBV29-1 and TRBJ2-1; TCRdb's assignment of TRBD2 cannot be checked, as there is no DNA. The CDR3 extends over 18 amino acids. The germline CDR1 and CDR2 sequences are SQVTM and ANQGSEA.

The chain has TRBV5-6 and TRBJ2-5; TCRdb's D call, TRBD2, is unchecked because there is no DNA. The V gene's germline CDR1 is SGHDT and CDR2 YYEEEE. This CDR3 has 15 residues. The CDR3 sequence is CASSLEGPRSETQYF.

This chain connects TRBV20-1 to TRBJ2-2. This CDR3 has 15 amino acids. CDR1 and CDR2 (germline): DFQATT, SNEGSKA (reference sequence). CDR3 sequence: CSARDALGSTGELFF.

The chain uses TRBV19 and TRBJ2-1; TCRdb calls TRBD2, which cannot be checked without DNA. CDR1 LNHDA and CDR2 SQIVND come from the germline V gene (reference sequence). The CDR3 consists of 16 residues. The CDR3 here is CASRAPLAGSYNEQFF.

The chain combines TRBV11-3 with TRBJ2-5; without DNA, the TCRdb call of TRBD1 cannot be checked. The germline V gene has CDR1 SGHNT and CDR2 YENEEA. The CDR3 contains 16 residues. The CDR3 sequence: CASSPPPQGVWETQYF.

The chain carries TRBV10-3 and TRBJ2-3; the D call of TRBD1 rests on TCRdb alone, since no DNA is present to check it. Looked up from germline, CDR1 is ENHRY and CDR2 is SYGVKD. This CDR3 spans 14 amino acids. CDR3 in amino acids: CAITEPGSTDTQYF.

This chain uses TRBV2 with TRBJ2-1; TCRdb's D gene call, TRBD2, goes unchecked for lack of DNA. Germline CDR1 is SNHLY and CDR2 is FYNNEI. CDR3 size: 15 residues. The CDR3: CASSEASGKNNEQFF.

CDR3 in amino acids: CAWSVTNTGELFF. The chain has TRBV30 and TRBJ2-2. This CDR3 has 13 residues. Germline V gene sequence: CDR1 GTSNPN, CDR2 SVGIG (reference sequence).

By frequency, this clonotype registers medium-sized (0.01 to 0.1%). The CDR3 loop is CAVDRGYEQYF. The rearrangement uses TRBV12-5 and TRBJ2-7; TCRdb designates TRBD1, a call that cannot be tested without DNA. This CDR3 has 11 residues. The germline gives CDR1 LGHNT, CDR2 FRNRAP.

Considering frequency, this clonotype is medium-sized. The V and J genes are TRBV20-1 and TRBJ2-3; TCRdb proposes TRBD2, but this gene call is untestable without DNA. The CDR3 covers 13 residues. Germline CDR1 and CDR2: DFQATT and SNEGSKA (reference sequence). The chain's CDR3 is CSARVARADTQYF.

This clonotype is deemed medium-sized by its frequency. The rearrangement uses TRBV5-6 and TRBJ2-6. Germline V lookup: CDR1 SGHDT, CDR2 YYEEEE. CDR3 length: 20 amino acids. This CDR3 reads CASSTEIRASSSSGANVLTF.

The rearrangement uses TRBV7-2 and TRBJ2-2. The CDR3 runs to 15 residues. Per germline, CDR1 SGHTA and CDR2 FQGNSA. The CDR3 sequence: CASNLAGWNTGELFF.

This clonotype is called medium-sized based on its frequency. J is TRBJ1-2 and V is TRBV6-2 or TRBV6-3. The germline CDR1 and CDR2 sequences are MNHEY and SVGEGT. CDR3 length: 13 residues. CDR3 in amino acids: CASSLEEYYGYTF.

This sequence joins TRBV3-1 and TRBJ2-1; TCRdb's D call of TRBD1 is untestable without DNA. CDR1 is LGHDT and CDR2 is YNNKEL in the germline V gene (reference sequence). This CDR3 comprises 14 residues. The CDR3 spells CASSQDSGRNEQFF.

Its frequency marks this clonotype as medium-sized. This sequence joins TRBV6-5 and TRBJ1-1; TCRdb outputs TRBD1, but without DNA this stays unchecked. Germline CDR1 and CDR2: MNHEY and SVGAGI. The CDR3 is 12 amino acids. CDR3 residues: CASSYPGPEAFF.

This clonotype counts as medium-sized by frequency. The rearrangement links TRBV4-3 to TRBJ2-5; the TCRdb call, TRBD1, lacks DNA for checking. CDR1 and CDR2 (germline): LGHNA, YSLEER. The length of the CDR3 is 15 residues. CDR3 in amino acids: CASSQRREYQETQYF.

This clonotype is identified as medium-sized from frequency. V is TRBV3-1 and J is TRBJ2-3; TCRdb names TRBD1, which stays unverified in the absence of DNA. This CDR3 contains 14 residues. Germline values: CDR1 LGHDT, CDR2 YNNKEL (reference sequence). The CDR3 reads CASSLGAGRNTQYF.

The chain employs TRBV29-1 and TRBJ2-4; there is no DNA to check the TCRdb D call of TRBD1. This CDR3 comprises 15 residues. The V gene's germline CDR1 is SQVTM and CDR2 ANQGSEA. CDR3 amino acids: CSVVEQGDAKNIQYF. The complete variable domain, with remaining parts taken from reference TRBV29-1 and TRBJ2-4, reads SAVISQKPSRDICQRGTSLTIQCQVDSQVTMMFWYRQQPGQSLTLIATANQGSEATYESGFVIDKFPISRPNLTFSTLTVSNMSPEDSSIYLCSVVEQGDAKNIQYFGAGTRLSVL.